The 12 T cell receptor beta chains presented below share a single source sample, sequenced in a study of Graves' ophthalmopathy and Graves' hyperthyroidism. The authors amplified TCR beta CDR3 regions, and they did so from RNA transcripts for repertoire sequencing. HTBI primers served in a first-round RT-PCR, which a second-round multiplex PCR followed. TCRdb reprocessed the multiplex PCR reads with MiXCR, giving one entry per CDR3 protein. The sample carries 200,000 to 250,000 distinct CDR3 sequences, 25% to 35% recorded once. The sequencing input was peripheral blood. The receptors stem from a middle-aged man with Graves' ophthalmopathy.

This sequence joins TRBV7-2 and TRBJ1-2; 7 nucleotides agree with TRBD1. Trimming cost V 2 bases and J 6 bases; bases outside gene matches: 3. Looked up from germline, CDR1 is SGHTA and CDR2 is FQGNSA. The CDR3 covers 13 residues. For the CDR3, the DNA is TGTGCCAGCAGCTTAAGTCAGGGGGATGGCTACACCTTC. Amino acids: CASSLSQGDGYTF.

This clonotype was recorded at least ten times. V is TRBV19 and J is TRBJ2-7; 7 bases align to TRBD1. Germline V lookup: CDR1 LNHDA, CDR2 SQIVND (reference sequence). The V and J ends lost 9 bases and 3 bases, in that order; junction bases with no gene match: 17. The CDR3 has 16 amino acids. The CDR3 coding sequence is TGTGCCAGCCAACCGACCAATAAGGGACAGCTCTACGAGCAGTACTTC. It yields the protein CASQPTNKGQLYEQYF.

This clonotype was detected many times. The J gene is TRBJ2-7, the V gene TRBV11-2; a possible D gene is TRBD2 (6 bases). Per germline, CDR1 SGHAT and CDR2 FQNNGV. This CDR3 region has 17 residues. Deletions cut 1 base from V and 1 base from J, with 17 bases between. CDR3 in DNA: TGTGCCAGCAGCTTAGGTAGCGGAATCTCTACTTCCTACGAGCAGTACTTC. Translated: CASSLGSGISTSYEQYF. Complete variable domain (other parts from reference TRBV11-2 and TRBJ2-7): EAGVAQSPRYKIIEKRQSVAFWCNPISGHATLYWYQQILGQGPKLLIQFQNNGVVDDSQLPKDRFSAERLKGVDSTLKIQPAKLEDSAVYLCASSLGSGISTSYEQYFGPGTRLTVT.

This clonotype was observed many times. This rearrangement joins TRBV2 to TRBJ1-2; 8 nucleotides match TRBD1. With V trimmed by 6 bases and J by 6 bases, 12 bases remained unmatched. Germline loops: CDR1 SNHLY, CDR2 FYNNEI. This CDR3 is 15 amino acids long. The CDR3 sequence is CASSPGQGKRDGYTF. CDR3 nucleotides: TGTGCCAGCAGCCCCGGACAGGGAAAAAGGGATGGCTACACCTTC.

This sequence joins TRBV6-2 or TRBV6-3 and TRBJ2-7; D gene uncertain. Looked up from germline, CDR1 is MNHEY and CDR2 is SVGEGT. This CDR3 has 13 amino acids. Deletions cut 8 bases from V and 3 bases from J, with 14 bases between. The CDR3 nucleotides are TGTGCCAGCCACGACTCCTTCGTCTACGAGCAGTACTTC. Translation gives CASHDSFVYEQYF.

This clonotype was counted many times. The chain combines TRBV29-1 with TRBJ1-1; D ambiguous. CDR3 length: 13 amino acids. Looked up from germline, CDR1 is SQVTM and CDR2 is ANQGSEA. Trimming cost V 7 bases and J 8 bases, with 20 bases left between them. Here the CDR3 reads CSAWVVAQPEAFF. The CDR3, as DNA: TGCAGCGCATGGGTCGTAGCGCAACCCGAAGCTTTCTTT.

This chain joins TRBV12-3 or TRBV12-4 and TRBJ1-1, with unresolved D. V lost 1 base, J lost 5 bases, and 8 bases lay in between. The CDR3 is made up of 13 amino acids. The DNA for the CDR3 is TGTGCCAGCAGTTTAGAACAGCGAACTGAAGCTTTCTTT. This translates into CASSLEQRTEAFF.

This clonotype showed up many times. The chain carries TRBV11-2 and TRBJ2-7; D is perhaps TRBD2 (6 bases). Germline CDR1 SGHAT, CDR2 FQNNGV. V lost 7 bases, J lost 0 bases, and 16 bases lay in between. The CDR3 consists of 15 residues. The CDR3 nucleotides read TGTGCCAGCACCACCATGGGGGACTCCTCCTACGAGCAGTACTTC. It is translated as CASTTMGDSSYEQYF.

This clonotype has a count of ten or more. This chain uses TRBV20-1 with TRBJ1-6; D uncertain. Germline V CDR1 and CDR2: DFQATT, SNEGSKA (reference sequence). The length of the CDR3 is 16 residues. Trimming removed 2 bases from V and 5 bases from J, with 16 bases in between. The CDR3 sequence: CSARRFGESHNSPLHF. CDR3 sequence (DNA): TGCAGTGCTAGAAGGTTTGGTGAATCCCATAATTCACCCCTCCACTTT.

This clonotype has a count of ten or more. V usage is TRBV15 and J usage is TRBJ2-7, with D uncertain. With 0 bases removed from V and 0 bases from J, the gap between germline ends came to 9 bases. This CDR3 comprises 15 residues. Germline assignment: CDR1 LNHNV and CDR2 YYDKDF (reference sequence). CDR3 residues: CATSRDPFSSYEQYF. CDR3 DNA sequence: TGTGCCACCAGCAGAGATCCCTTTTCCTCCTACGAGCAGTACTTC.

At least ten counts were recorded for this clonotype. This rearrangement joins TRBV25-1 to TRBJ1-1; D is unclear. The CDR3 contains 14 residues. Germline values: CDR1 MGHDK, CDR2 SYGVNS. The V end lost 0 bases, the J end lost 10 bases, and 15 bases lay between the germline ends. In DNA form, the CDR3 reads TGTGCCAGCAGTGAATATAAGGAACGAGCCTCAGCTTTCTTT. Translation gives CASSEYKERASAFF.

This clonotype was recorded at least ten times. For the CDR3, the DNA is TGTGCCAGCAGTGAGGGCAGGGTGAGGAATTCACCCCTCCACTTT. The encoded protein is CASSEGRVRNSPLHF. The chain joins TRBV2 to TRBJ1-6, with D possibly being TRBD1 (5 bases). Trimming left V 3 bases short and J 7 bases short, with 13 bases between. This CDR3 is 15 amino acids long. The germline gives CDR1 SNHLY, CDR2 FYNNEI.